This is a list of T cell receptor beta chains from one sample in a study of blood T cell repertoires in COVID-19. Measured with immunoSEQ multiplex PCR; TCRdb has only the in-frame clones, and not every one. The data show approximately 72,000 clones, with about 89% seen just once and about an eighth held by the top ten. The sample was peripheral blood. These receptors were taken from a woman between 55 and 75 years old with acute or convalescent COVID-19. The CDR3 runs from the conserved cysteine through the conserved F or W. Fields, in order: CDR3 DNA, CDR3 protein, D gene, J gene, V gene, clone size. The D gene is left open where the match is weak. Clone size is shown for a subset of rows, as once, few, many or a class of expanded clone.

CDR3 DNA: TGTGCCAGCAGCCCCAGGGGGGCTAACTATGGCTACACCTTC; CDR3 protein: CASSPRGANYGYTF; D gene: TRBD1; J gene: TRBJ1-2; V gene: TRBV7-2; clone size: -
CDR3 DNA: TGTGCCAGCAACTCACCGCGGGGCACTGAAGCTTTCTTT; CDR3 protein: CASNSPRGTEAFF; D gene: -; J gene: TRBJ1-1; V gene: TRBV6-6; clone size: once
CDR3 DNA: TGTGCCAGCGCCCCTACTAGCGGGGGGGCACAGACCCAGTACTTC; CDR3 protein: CASAPTSGGAQTQYF; D gene: TRBD2; J gene: TRBJ2-5; V gene: TRBV6-5; clone size: -
CDR3 DNA: TGTGCCAGTAGTATAGGGCGGATTTCACCCCTCCACTTT; CDR3 protein: CASSIGRISPLHF; D gene: -; J gene: TRBJ1-6; V gene: TRBV19; clone size: -
CDR3 DNA: TGTGCCAGCACCAGGGGCTCCTCAGGTTCACCCCTCCACTTT; CDR3 protein: CASTRGSSGSPLHF; D gene: -; J gene: TRBJ1-6; V gene: TRBV6-5; clone size: -
CDR3 DNA: TGTGCCAGCAGGCCCCTCTCGGCCGGGGAGCTGTTTTTT; CDR3 protein: CASRPLSAGELFF; D gene: -; J gene: TRBJ2-2; V gene: TRBV6-5; clone size: once
CDR3 DNA: TGTGCCTACAGGGTGGCCGGGGAGCTGTTTTTT; CDR3 protein: CAYRVAGELFF; D gene: -; J gene: TRBJ2-2; V gene: TRBV12-3/TRBV12-4; clone size: -
CDR3 DNA: TGTGCCACCAGTGATTTTAGGACAGCTAGCTATGGCTACACCTTC; CDR3 protein: CATSDFRTASYGYTF; D gene: -; J gene: TRBJ1-2; V gene: TRBV24-1; clone size: -
CDR3 DNA: TGTGCCAGCAGCTTCCGTTACGGGACAGAAAACACCGGGGAGCTGTTTTTT; CDR3 protein: CASSFRYGTENTGELFF; D gene: TRBD1; J gene: TRBJ2-2; V gene: TRBV5-5; clone size: -
CDR3 DNA: TGTGCCAGCAGCGTAGCTAGCGGGGGGTACACCGGGGAGCTGTTTTTT; CDR3 protein: CASSVASGGYTGELFF; D gene: TRBD2; J gene: TRBJ2-2; V gene: TRBV9; clone size: once
CDR3 DNA: TGTGCCAGCAGTCGAACCAGGGGGCTGCCCCACGAGCAGTACTTC; CDR3 protein: CASSRTRGLPHEQYF; D gene: TRBD1; J gene: TRBJ2-7; V gene: TRBV27; clone size: -
CDR3 DNA: TGTGCCAGCAGCTTTGGGAGGGGTAGCACCGGGGAGCTGTTTTTT; CDR3 protein: CASSFGRGSTGELFF; D gene: TRBD2; J gene: TRBJ2-2; V gene: TRBV11-1; clone size: -
CDR3 DNA: TGTGCCAGCAGCCTCTGGACTAGCACTAGCACAGATACGCAGTATTTT; CDR3 protein: CASSLWTSTSTDTQYF; D gene: TRBD2; J gene: TRBJ2-3; V gene: TRBV14; clone size: -
CDR3 DNA: TGCGCCAGCAGCTTGGAGTGGGGCTCAGATACGCAGTATTTT; CDR3 protein: CASSLEWGSDTQYF; D gene: -; J gene: TRBJ2-3; V gene: TRBV5-1; clone size: -
CDR3 DNA: TGTGCCAGCAGTAGGAGGAGGCAAGAGACCCAGTACTTC; CDR3 protein: CASSRRRQETQYF; D gene: -; J gene: TRBJ2-5; V gene: TRBV6-5; clone size: -
CDR3 DNA: TGCGCCAGCAGCTTGAGGGGACAGGGGGCATCTGGAAACACCATATATTTT; CDR3 protein: CASSLRGQGASGNTIYF; D gene: TRBD1; J gene: TRBJ1-3; V gene: TRBV5-1; clone size: -
CDR3 DNA: TGTGCCAGCAGTGGACAGAACTATGGCTACACCTTC; CDR3 protein: CASSGQNYGYTF; D gene: -; J gene: TRBJ1-2; V gene: TRBV12-3/TRBV12-4; clone size: once
CDR3 DNA: TGCGCCAGCAGCCCAGACCCGACAGGGGGCCACAACGAGCAGTACTTC; CDR3 protein: CASSPDPTGGHNEQYF; D gene: TRBD1; J gene: TRBJ2-7; V gene: TRBV5-1; clone size: -